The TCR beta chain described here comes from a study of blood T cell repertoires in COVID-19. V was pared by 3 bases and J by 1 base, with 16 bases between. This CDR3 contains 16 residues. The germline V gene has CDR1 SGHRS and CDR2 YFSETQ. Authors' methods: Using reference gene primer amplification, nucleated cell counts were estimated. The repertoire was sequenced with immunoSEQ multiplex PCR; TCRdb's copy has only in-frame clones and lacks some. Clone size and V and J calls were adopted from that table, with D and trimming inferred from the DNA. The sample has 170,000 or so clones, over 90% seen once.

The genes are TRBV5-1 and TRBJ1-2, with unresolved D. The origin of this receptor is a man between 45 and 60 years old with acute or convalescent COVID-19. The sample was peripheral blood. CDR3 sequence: CASSSPRLADNYGYTF. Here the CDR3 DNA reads TGCGCCAGCAGCTCACCAAGACTGGCAGATAACTATGGCTACACCTTC.